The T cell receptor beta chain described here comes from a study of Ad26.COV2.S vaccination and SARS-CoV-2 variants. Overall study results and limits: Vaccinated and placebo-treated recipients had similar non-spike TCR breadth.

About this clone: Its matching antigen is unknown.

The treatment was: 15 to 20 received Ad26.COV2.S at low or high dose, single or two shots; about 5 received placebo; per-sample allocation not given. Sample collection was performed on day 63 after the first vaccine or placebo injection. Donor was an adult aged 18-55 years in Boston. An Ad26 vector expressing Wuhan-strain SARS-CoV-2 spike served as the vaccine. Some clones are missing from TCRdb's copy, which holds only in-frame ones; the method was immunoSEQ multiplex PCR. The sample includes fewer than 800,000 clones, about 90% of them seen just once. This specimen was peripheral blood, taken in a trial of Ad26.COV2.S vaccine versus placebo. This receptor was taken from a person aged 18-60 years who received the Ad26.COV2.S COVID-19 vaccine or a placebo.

CDR3 nucleotides: TGTGCCAGCAGCTGGGGCGGGGGGTCGAACACCGGGGAGCTGTTTTTT. Protein product: CASSWGGGSNTGELFF. The chain uses TRBV27 and TRBJ2-2; 8 positions agree with TRBD2. Germline CDR1 reads MNHEY; CDR2 reads SMNVEV (reference sequence). The J segment lost 0 bases and the V segment lost 6 bases, leaving 6 bases of the junction unmatched. The CDR3 has 16 residues.